Listed below are T cell receptor beta chains from one sample, sequenced in a study of control samples from healthy donors and cancer patients. TCRdb's table, derived via immunoSEQ multiplex PCR, lists solely in-frame clones and lacks some. The repertoire has some 200,000 clones, roughly 93% of them found once; the top ten carry approximately 1.5%. Sequenced: blood. These receptors were collected from a man between 18 and 35 years old in good health. The CDR3 runs from the conserved cysteine through the conserved F or W. D genes are given only for firm matches. Some rows have no size entry. The others give once, few or many, or a class for an expanded clone.

- | - | TRBJ1-5 | TRBV10-2 | TGCGCCAGCAGTGGGGACAGCAATCAGCCCCAGCATTTT | CASSGDSNQPQHF
- | - | TRBJ1-1 | TRBV6-5 | TGTGCCAGCAGAGACAGGTACACTGAAGCTTTCTTT | CASRDRYTEAFF
- | - | TRBJ1-4 | TRBV4-2 | TGTGCCAGCAGCCCAACAAGTTCCGAAGAAAAACTGTTTTTT | CASSPTSSEEKLFF
- | - | TRBJ2-5 | TRBV7-3 | TGTGCCAGCAGCATCGGGACAACAGAGACCCAGTACTTC | CASSIGTTETQYF
once | TRBD1 | TRBJ1-1 | TRBV18 | TGTGCCAGCTCACCCCCAGGGGGGAACACTGAAGCTTTCTTT | CASSPPGGNTEAFF
- | TRBD2 | TRBJ2-2 | TRBV15 | TGTGCCACCAGCAGAGATACGGGGGGGCACACCGGGGAGCTGTTTTTT | CATSRDTGGHTGELFF
- | - | TRBJ1-1 | TRBV11-2 | TGTGCCAGCAGCTTATTACCCGCTGAAGCTTTCTTT | CASSLLPAEAFF
- | TRBD1 | TRBJ2-3 | TRBV10-3 | TGTGCCATCAGAGCGAGGACAGGGACAGATACGCAGTATTTT | CAIRARTGTDTQYF
- | - | TRBJ1-4 | TRBV27 | TGTGCCAGCAGTAGGGGGTCTAATGAAAAACTGTTTTTT | CASSRGSNEKLFF
- | - | TRBJ2-2 | TRBV6-5 | TGTGCCAGCAGAAAAAGACGGGTGGACACCGGGGAGCTGTTTTTT | CASRKRRVDTGELFF
- | - | TRBJ2-1 | TRBV9 | TGTGCCAGCAGCGTAACGGTGGGTTCTTACAATGAGCAGTTCTTC | CASSVTVGSYNEQFF
- | - | TRBJ1-5 | TRBV4-2 | TGTGCCAGCAGCCAAGTTTGGGATAGCAATCAGCCCCAGCATTTT | CASSQVWDSNQPQHF
- | TRBD2 | TRBJ2-2 | TRBV2 | TGTGCCAGCAGAAGGACTAGCGGGGGGGCCCCAGGCGGGGAGCTGTTTTTT | CASRRTSGGAPGGELFF
- | - | TRBJ2-2 | TRBV24-1 | TGTGCCACCAGTCAGGCGAACACCGGGGAGCTGTTTTTT | CATSQANTGELFF
- | - | TRBJ2-2 | TRBV18 | TGTGCCAGCTCACCAGGGTTCAACACCGGGGAGCTGTTTTTT | CASSPGFNTGELFF
- | - | TRBJ2-4 | TRBV27 | TGTGCCAGCAGTGTAAACTCCAGGGGAGTTCAGTACTTC | CASSVNSRGVQYF
- | - | TRBJ2-7 | TRBV6-5 | TGTGCCAGCAGGGTAACAGGCATCCGAAGGGAGCAGTACTTC | CASRVTGIRREQYF
- | - | TRBJ2-1 | TRBV5-1 | TGCGCCAGCAGCAACCTGAGTTCAGGGATTCAGTTCTTC | CASSNLSSGIQFF
- | - | TRBJ2-3 | TRBV18 | TGTGCCAGCTCACCTTTGGCAGGGGTTATTGCAGATACGCAGTATTTT | CASSPLAGVIADTQYF
once | - | TRBJ2-1 | TRBV12-5 | TGTGCTAGTGGTTTGGGTCCAAATGAGCAGTTCTTC | CASGLGPNEQFF
- | TRBD1 | TRBJ1-4 | TRBV4-1 | TGCGCCAGCAGAAACCCACGGACAGGCCGTGAAAAACTGTTTTTT | CASRNPRTGREKLFF
- | - | TRBJ1-1 | TRBV27 | TGTGCCAGCAGTGAGACGGCCAACACTGAAGCTTTCTTT | CASSETANTEAFF
- | TRBD1 | TRBJ1-2 | TRBV2 | TGTGCCAGCTCGGACAGGGTTGGGGGTGGCTACACCTTC | CASSDRVGGGYTF
- | TRBD1 | TRBJ2-3 | TRBV5-1 | TGCGCCAGCAGCCCAATGACAGGGAGCACAGATACGCAGTATTTT | CASSPMTGSTDTQYF
- | - | TRBJ2-3 | TRBV5-1 | TGCGCCAGCAGCTTGGGCCCTTCGGATACGCAGTATTTT | CASSLGPSDTQYF
- | - | TRBJ1-6 | TRBV11-1 | TGTGCCAGCAGCTTGCAGGGTGGGTCACCCCTCCACTTT | CASSLQGGSPLHF
- | - | TRBJ2-1 | TRBV5-1 | TGCGCCAGCAGCTTGGTTCCGGGCTCAAGCTCCTACAATGAGCAGTTCTTC | CASSLVPGSSSYNEQFF
- | - | TRBJ2-5 | TRBV6-6 | TGTGCCAGCCAGCGTAACCAAGAGACCCAGTACTTC | CASQRNQETQYF